This T cell receptor beta chain was recorded in a study of blood T cell repertoires in COVID-19. Across the whole study: The study drew acute and convalescent COVID-19 samples from the United States, Italy and Spain.

Per the original data handling: Estimation of nucleated cell counts relied on the amplification of reference gene primers. TCRdb's table, derived via immunoSEQ multiplex PCR, lists solely in-frame clones and lacks some. V, J and clone size were drawn from that table, and D and trimming were deduced from the DNA. The sample has approximately 170,000 clones, about 84% seen once; the top ten hold about an eighth. Participant age was 18 to 89 years, and participants resided in 24 US areas. In Cohort 3, a recovered donor had either two negative PCRs, clearance, or symptom resolution. This CDR3 spans 16 amino acids. V lost 0 bases and J lost 4; bases outside the gene matches: 5. The germline gives CDR1 LGHNA, CDR2 YSLEER.

The sequence derives from a man aged 50 to 60 who had recovered from COVID-19. V usage is TRBV4-3 and J usage is TRBJ2-1, with 8 bases that match TRBD2. Sequencing was performed on PBMCs or T cells enriched from blood (not recorded which). The CDR3 DNA reads as TGCGCCAGCAGCCAAGATTTAGGCGGGGGGTACAATGAGCAGTTCTTC. Amino acid sequence: CASSQDLGGGYNEQFF.